Listed here are 10 T cell receptor beta chains from one sample, sequenced in a study of post-analysis software for immune sequencing data. No antigen is known for these receptors. Regarding the study as a whole: In patients, TRBV5-6, TRBV5-1 and TRBV20-1 belonged to five TRBV segments found more frequently than in controls.

Unique-molecular-identifier-tagged TCR beta cDNA libraries were used. TCRdb independently ran MiXCR on the PCR reads; one entry per CDR3 protein. The sample has about 430,000 distinct CDR3 sequences, less than 40% seen once. Material for sequencing was blood. These receptors were taken from a girl aged 2 to 10 with multiple sclerosis.

Many counts were recorded for this clonotype. This chain joins TRBV29-1 and TRBJ2-7; TRBD2 aligns across 8 bases. The CDR3 covers 13 residues. V gave up 7 bases and J gave up 3 bases; unmatched junction bases: 8. The germline V gene encodes CDR1 SQVTM and CDR2 ANQGSEA. CDR3 DNA: TGCAGCGCCCTAAAACGGGAGGGCTACGAGCAGTACTTC. It specifies CSALKREGYEQYF.

This clonotype has more than one count but fewer than ten. The V gene is TRBV29-1, the J gene TRBJ2-3; D gene ambiguous. The CDR3 is made up of 14 amino acids. Germline V gene sequence: CDR1 SQVTM, CDR2 ANQGSEA. V lost 3 bases and J 0 bases, leaving 10 bases between the germline ends. The CDR3, as DNA: TGCAGCGTTGATCAGGCCTCTAGCACAGATACGCAGTATTTT. Translated, it gives CSVDQASSTDTQYF.

The chain joins TRBV20-1 to TRBJ2-1; TRBD1 aligns across 8 bases. Germline V lookup: CDR1 DFQATT, CDR2 SNEGSKA (reference sequence). The CDR3 covers 13 residues. Trimming removed 2 bases from V and 8 bases from J; junction bases left unmatched: 5. The CDR3 here is CSARRTGLDEQFF. CDR3 nucleotides: TGCAGTGCTAGAAGGACAGGGTTAGATGAGCAGTTCTTC.

The rearrangement uses TRBV6-5 and TRBJ2-7; D possibly corresponds to TRBD2 (7 bases). The J call may be wrong; the DNA end is better matched by TRBJ2-5. Germline V CDR1 and CDR2: MNHEY, SVGAGI. This CDR3 is 16 amino acids long. CDR3 nucleotide sequence: TGTGCCAGCAGTTGCGAGAACGCGGGGGCGCGGGAGACCCAGTACTTC. Translating it yields CASSCENAGARETQYF.

This clonotype was detected a few times. The V gene is TRBV6-5, the J gene TRBJ2-7; perhaps D is TRBD1 or TRBD2 (6 bases each). Germline-derived CDR1 and CDR2 are MNHEY and SVGAGI. This CDR3 is 17 amino acids long. Trimming cost V 0 bases and J 0 bases, with 15 bases left between them. CDR3 DNA sequence: TGTGCCAGCAGTTACTCATCCCGGGGGCGATCCTCCTACGAGCAGTACTTC. Amino acids: CASSYSSRGRSSYEQYF.

This rearrangement joins TRBV6-1 to TRBJ2-3; 14 nucleotides agree with TRBD2. The CDR3 consists of 17 residues. Germline-derived CDR1 and CDR2 are MNHNS and SASEGT. Germline trimming cut 7 bases from V and 6 bases from J; bases unmatched to any gene: 12. CDR3 coding DNA: TGTGCCAGCAAACGGCTGACTAGCGGGGGGGTAGGGGATACGCAGTATTTT. Protein sequence: CASKRLTSGGVGDTQYF.

This clonotype was found a few times. The chain is built from TRBV7-2 and TRBJ2-7, with D uncertain. CDR1 is SGHTA, CDR2 FQGNSA, per germline. This CDR3 has 18 residues. Trimming cost V 4 bases and J 0 bases, with 22 bases left between them. The DNA for the CDR3 is TGTGCCAGCAGCTCTACCCACGGGTTCCCCGCGAGCTCCTACGAGCAGTACTTC. Residues: CASSSTHGFPASSYEQYF.

This clonotype was found a few times. V and J are TRBV6-5 and TRBJ2-1; D gene unclear. The CDR3 is made up of 16 amino acids. The V gene lost 5 bases and the J gene lost 3 bases, with 17 bases spanning the gap. Germline-derived CDR1 and CDR2 are MNHEY and SVGAGI. This chain's CDR3 is CASSPGSTLFYNEQFF. CDR3 bases: TGTGCCAGCAGTCCCGGTTCAACGCTATTCTACAATGAGCAGTTCTTC.

This clonotype was seen many times. J is TRBJ1-6 and V is TRBV7-3; weak D call: TRBD1 (5 bases). The CDR3 covers 14 residues. V was trimmed by 2 bases and J by 6 bases, leaving 8 bases between them. CDR1 is SGHTA, CDR2 FQGTGA, per germline. CDR3 sequence reads: CASSLGGGNSPLHF. The CDR3 DNA is TGTGCCAGCAGCTTAGGGGGTGGTAATTCACCCCTCCACTTT.

This clonotype has at least ten counts. This rearrangement joins TRBV5-1 to TRBJ2-7, with D possibly TRBD1 on 6 matching bases. Trimming removed 4 bases at V and 3 bases at J, with 20 bases between. The germline V gene has CDR1 SGHRS and CDR2 YFSETQ. This CDR3 region has 16 residues. The CDR3 is CASSKEVQGRDYEQYF. The CDR3 DNA follows: TGCGCCAGCAGCAAGGAAGTACAGGGAAGAGACTACGAGCAGTACTTC.